This record looks at one T cell receptor beta chain sequence and its context. Its antigen remains unidentified. The template for TCR beta VDJ and CDR3 sequence profiling was genomic DNA. TCRdb analysed the reads with MiXCR anew, one entry per CDR3 protein. The profile shows under 200,000 distinct CDR3 sequences, 50% to 75% of them singletons. The germline CDR1 and CDR2 sequences are SGHVS and FQNEAQ. Trimming took 1 base from V and 2 from J, leaving 13 bases between them. This CDR3 is 16 amino acids long. The data were taken from a study of CD8+CD57+ T cells in acquired aplastic anemia. Study in general: Sorted CD4+ and CD8+ cells yielded roughly 3.5 ug of DNA on average. Notes on the study in general: Patients and controls were found to share 25 to 35 CD8+ CDR3 sequences. CD8+ Simpson's diversity showed no significant patient-control difference.

This clonotype was obtained from a human donor with severe aplastic anemia or a healthy control (not recorded which). The sequencing input was sorted CD4+, CD8+, or CD8+CD57+ T cells (not recorded which) from PBMCs. This sequence joins TRBV7-8 and TRBJ2-3, with a weak D call TRBD2 (6 bases). The CDR3 loop is CASSLGLGRDTDTQYF. For the CDR3, the DNA is TGTGCCAGCAGCTTAGGGCTGGGGCGGGACACAGATACGCAGTATTTT.